This TCR beta chain stems from a study of CD4+ T cells in melanoma. TCRdb's copy holds only in-frame clones and misses some; the assay was immunoSEQ multiplex PCR. The sample includes about 110,000 clones, approximately 92% of them seen just once. Points on this clone: No antigen is known for it.

Trimming took 3 bases from V and 0 from J, leaving 13 bases between them. CDR1 is LNHDA, CDR2 SQIVND, per germline (reference sequence). The CDR3 consists of 16 residues. Study-wide points: In melanoma, neoantigen-specific CD4+ T cells reportedly differed in differentiation state. CD8+ T cell, macrophage and B cell function reportedly correlated with neoantigen-specific CD4+ T cells.

The chain carries TRBV19 and TRBJ2-3; possible D gene TRBD1, 6 bases. Sequencing was carried out using peripheral blood. This TCR came from a human donor with melanoma. This CDR3 is CASSINRQASTDTQYF. Here the CDR3 DNA reads TGTGCCAGTAGTATCAACCGACAGGCTAGCACAGATACGCAGTATTTT.